Listed below are T cell receptor beta chains from one sample, sequenced in a study of PD-1 blockade in classical Hodgkin lymphoma. Clones were sequenced by immunoSEQ multiplex PCR, and TCRdb holds only the in-frame ones, with some missing. The data contain 70,000 or so clones, approximately 94% of them singletons. The starting material was peripheral blood mononuclear cells (PBMCs), obtained at baseline. Every receptor here comes from a human donor with classical Hodgkin lymphoma. Both conserved end residues are part of each CDR3. The D gene is left open where the match is weak. Clone sizes are given selectively: once, few, many, or a class where the clone is expanded.

size,V,D,J,DNA,CDR3
-,TRBV30,TRBD2,TRBJ2-3,TGTGCCTGGAGACTAGCGGGAGCCACCGGCACAGATACGCAGTATTTT,CAWRLAGATGTDTQYF
-,TRBV29-1,-,TRBJ2-1,TGCAGCGTCCGACAGGACCCGTACAATGAGCAGTTCTTC,CSVRQDPYNEQFF
-,TRBV12-5,-,TRBJ2-1,TGTGCTAGTGGTTTTTATCCCCGTCGGGTCAATGAGCAGTTCTTC,CASGFYPRRVNEQFF
-,TRBV28,TRBD1,TRBJ2-7,TGTGCCAGCAGCCTTTCCCTCCTAGGACAGGGGGCGAACGAGCAGTACTTC,CASSLSLLGQGANEQYF
-,TRBV7-6,-,TRBJ2-7,TGTGCCAGCAGCTTAGAGATAGGATCCTCTACCGAGCAGTACTTC,CASSLEIGSSTEQYF
-,TRBV30,-,TRBJ1-2,TGTGCCTGGAGTGTTAAAGGCTGGGATTTTAGCTACACCTTC,CAWSVKGWDFSYTF
-,TRBV7-2,TRBD2,TRBJ2-2,TGTGCCAGCAGCTTCCGACTAGCGGTCTACACCGGGGAGCTGTTTTTT,CASSFRLAVYTGELFF
-,TRBV14,-,TRBJ2-7,TGTGCCAGCAGCCCCACGTTCGGTTTTTACGAGCAGTACTTC,CASSPTFGFYEQYF
-,TRBV10-3,TRBD1,TRBJ1-4,TGTGCCTCGGCGGACAGGGAGGAAGAAAAACTGTTTTTT,CASADREEEKLFF
-,TRBV9,TRBD2,TRBJ2-3,TGTGCCAGCAGCGCGGGACTAGCGGCAGATACGCAGTATTTT,CASSAGLAADTQYF
-,TRBV6-5,-,TRBJ1-1,TGTGCCAGCAGGCAGGGGCACACTGAAGCTTTCTTT,CASRQGHTEAFF
-,TRBV29-1,-,TRBJ1-2,TGCAGCGTTGAATTCTTTACTGGCTACACCTTC,CSVEFFTGYTF
-,TRBV14,TRBD2,TRBJ2-2,TGTGCCAGCAGCCGAAGGACTAGCGGGGGGCGTATTCAAACCGGGGAGCTGTTTTTT,CASSRRTSGGRIQTGELFF
-,TRBV4-1,-,TRBJ1-4,TGCGCCAGCAGCCAAGTGGGGGGGCTTGAAGAAAAACTGTTTTTT,CASSQVGGLEEKLFF
-,TRBV6-5,-,TRBJ2-5,TGTGCCAGCAGTTATGGCTTTTCCCAAACCCAGTACTTC,CASSYGFSQTQYF
-,TRBV2,-,TRBJ1-1,TGTGCCAGCAACCCCCGGGCAGGAACGAACACTGAAGCTTTCTTT,CASNPRAGTNTEAFF
-,TRBV6-5,-,TRBJ2-1,TGTGCCAGCAGTCCCGGACAGCCCTCCTACAATGAGCAGTTCTTC,CASSPGQPSYNEQFF
-,TRBV28,-,TRBJ2-7,TGTGCCAGCAGTTTCGGTTGGGTTTCCTCCTACGAGCAGTACTTC,CASSFGWVSSYEQYF
-,TRBV9,TRBD1,TRBJ1-4,TGTGCCAGCAGCGTAGGTCTCAAACCGGGACAGGGGATTCTTGGCCCGGGGGAAAAACTGTTTTTT,CASSVGLKPGQGILGPGEKLFF
-,TRBV5-1,-,TRBJ2-5,TGCGCCAGCAGCTTGGTCCGTTATGAGGGCCACGAGACCCAGTACTTC,CASSLVRYEGHETQYF
-,TRBV19,TRBD1,TRBJ2-1,TGTGCCAGTAGTATTGGGACAGGGGACTACAATGAGCAGTTCTTC,CASSIGTGDYNEQFF
-,TRBV6-4,-,TRBJ2-2,TGTGCCAGCATAGATGCGAACACCGGGGAGCTGTTTTTT,CASIDANTGELFF
-,TRBV30,TRBD2,TRBJ2-3,TGTGCCTGGAGTGGGGGGGGAGGACACGGAACAGATACGCAGTATTTT,CAWSGGGGHGTDTQYF
-,TRBV5-1,-,TRBJ2-3,TGCGCCAGCAGCTTGCAGGGTACCACAGATACGCAGTATTTT,CASSLQGTTDTQYF
-,TRBV27,-,TRBJ1-4,TGTGCCAGCAGTTTCGGGGGGGAGGAGGTTGAAAAACTGTTTTTT,CASSFGGEEVEKLFF
-,TRBV6-1,-,TRBJ1-5,TGTGCCAGCAGTTCACAGGTTCCGCCCCAGCATTTT,CASSSQVPPQHF
-,TRBV5-1,-,TRBJ2-1,TGCGCCAGCAGCTCTCTTCCGACAGGCGGTAATGAGCAGTTCTTC,CASSSLPTGGNEQFF
-,TRBV6-6,-,TRBJ2-7,TGTGCCAGCAGTTACTCCTCAGGGGTCCGCTACGAGCAGTACTTC,CASSYSSGVRYEQYF
-,TRBV5-1,-,TRBJ2-1,TGCGCCAGCAGCTTGGTTGGGGGCTCCTACAATGAGCAGTTCTTC,CASSLVGGSYNEQFF
-,TRBV7-2,TRBD2,TRBJ2-1,TGTGCCAGCAGCTTTCGGGGACTAGCGGGAGTCGATGAGCAGTTCTTC,CASSFRGLAGVDEQFF
-,TRBV27,-,TRBJ1-4,TGTGCCAGCGGGGGGGCTGGGGAGGGACTGTTTTTT,CASGGAGEGLFF
-,TRBV29-1,TRBD1,TRBJ2-7,TGCAGCGTTCTTATCAGGGGGTCCTCCTACGAGCAGTACTTC,CSVLIRGSSYEQYF
-,TRBV5-6,TRBD1,TRBJ1-4,TGTGCCAGCAGCTTGGGGGACAGGACAACTAATGAAAAACTGTTTTTT,CASSLGDRTTNEKLFF
-,TRBV6-5,TRBD2,TRBJ2-7,TGTGCCAGCAGCACACTAGCGGGAGCCTCCTACGAGCAGTACTTC,CASSTLAGASYEQYF
-,TRBV6-5,-,TRBJ1-1,TGTGCCAGCAGTTACATCGACAGGAACACTGAAGCTTTCTTT,CASSYIDRNTEAFF
-,TRBV2,-,TRBJ1-1,TGTGCCAGCGGGAAGGTCGGACAGCGAAACACTGAAGCTTTCTTT,CASGKVGQRNTEAFF
-,TRBV7-9,-,TRBJ2-1,TGTGCCAGCAGCAGGGACGGCAATGAGCAGTTCTTC,CASSRDGNEQFF
once,TRBV28,-,TRBJ2-7,TGTGCCAGCAGCGAATCAGGGGCGAATAGGGACGAGCAGTACTTC,CASSESGANRDEQYF
-,TRBV2,-,TRBJ1-4,TGTGCCAGCACAGGACAGATTAATGAAAAACTGTTTTTT,CASTGQINEKLFF
once,TRBV18,-,TRBJ2-7,TGTGCCAGCTCACCAACGGACCCAGGTGGGGAGCAGTACTTC,CASSPTDPGGEQYF
-,TRBV6-4,-,TRBJ2-2,TGTGCCAGCAGTGACTCGCCGGCAGGAGAAACCGGGGAGCTGTTTTTT,CASSDSPAGETGELFF
-,TRBV28,-,TRBJ2-7,TGTGCCAGCAGCACTTTCCCCCACTCCTACGAGCAGTACTTC,CASSTFPHSYEQYF
-,TRBV15,-,TRBJ2-5,TGTGCCACCAGCAGTTTCCTACCCCAAGAGACCCAGTACTTC,CATSSFLPQETQYF
-,TRBV7-8,-,TRBJ2-1,TGTGCCAGCAGCGGGGGACTGTACAATGAGCAGTTCTTC,CASSGGLYNEQFF
-,TRBV27,-,TRBJ2-3,TGTGCCAGCAGTTTTATCCAGCCGCCCCCTCTGGATACGCAGTATTTT,CASSFIQPPPLDTQYF
few,TRBV7-9,-,TRBJ1-3,TGTGCCAGCAGCCCAAACAGGGACCGCTACTCTGGAAACACCATATATTTT,CASSPNRDRYSGNTIYF
-,TRBV15,-,TRBJ2-2,TGTGCCACCAGCAGAGTGGGCGAAGGGGAGCTGTTTTTT,CATSRVGEGELFF
-,TRBV27,-,TRBJ2-7,TGTGCCAGCAGTTTGGTGGGGGCCGGCGAGCAGTACTTC,CASSLVGAGEQYF
-,TRBV27,TRBD1,TRBJ2-4,TGTGCCAGCAGTTTTTGGGACAGGGATAGCATTCAGTACTTC,CASSFWDRDSIQYF
-,TRBV6-4,-,TRBJ2-1,TGTGCCAGCAGTGCGCTGGTGGGTGGGACCCTCGAGCAGTTCTTC,CASSALVGGTLEQFF
-,TRBV27,TRBD2,TRBJ2-1,TGTGCCAGCAGTGCTAGCGGGAGGGCCCACAATGAGCAGTTCTTC,CASSASGRAHNEQFF
-,TRBV7-2,TRBD2,TRBJ2-5,TGTGCCAGCAGCCCGTATAGCGGGGTCCAAGAGACCCAGTACTTC,CASSPYSGVQETQYF
-,TRBV6-1,TRBD1,TRBJ2-5,TGTGCCAGCAGTGAATGGGACAGCATTATTATGAAGACCCAGTACTTC,CASSEWDSIIMKTQYF
-,TRBV6-5,-,TRBJ2-1,TGTGCCAGCGGGCTGCAGGTCAATGAGCAGTTCTTC,CASGLQVNEQFF
-,TRBV4-2,-,TRBJ2-1,TGTGCCAGCAGCCGCGAACTAACGTACAATGAGCAGTTCTTC,CASSRELTYNEQFF